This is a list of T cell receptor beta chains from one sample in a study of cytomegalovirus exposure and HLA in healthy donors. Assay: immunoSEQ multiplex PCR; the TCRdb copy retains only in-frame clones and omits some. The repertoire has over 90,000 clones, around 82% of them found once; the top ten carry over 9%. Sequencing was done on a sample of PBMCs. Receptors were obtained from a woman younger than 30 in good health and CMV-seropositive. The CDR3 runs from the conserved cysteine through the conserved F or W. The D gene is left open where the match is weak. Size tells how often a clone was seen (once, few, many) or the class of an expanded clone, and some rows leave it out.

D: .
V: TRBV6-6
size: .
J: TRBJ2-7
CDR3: CASSYLRGGSSYEQYF
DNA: TGTGCCAGCAGTTACTTAAGGGGGGGGAGCTCCTACGAGCAGTACTTC

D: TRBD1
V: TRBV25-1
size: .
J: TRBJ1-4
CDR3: CASSEKDRVLFF
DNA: TGTGCCAGCAGTGAAAAGGACAGGGTCCTGTTTTTT

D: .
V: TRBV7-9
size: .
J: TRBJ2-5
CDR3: CASSLVRVSWYQETQYF
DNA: TGTGCCAGCAGCTTAGTTCGGGTCAGCTGGTACCAAGAGACCCAGTACTTC

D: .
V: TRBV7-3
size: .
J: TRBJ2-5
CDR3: CASSPYSQETQYF
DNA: TGTGCCAGCAGCCCCTATAGCCAAGAGACCCAGTACTTC

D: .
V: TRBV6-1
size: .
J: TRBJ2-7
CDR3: CASKGNPSYEQYF
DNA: TGTGCCAGCAAGGGGAATCCCTCCTACGAGCAGTACTTC

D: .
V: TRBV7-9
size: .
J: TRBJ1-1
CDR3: CASREDWATEAFF
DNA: TGTGCCAGCAGAGAAGATTGGGCCACTGAAGCTTTCTTT

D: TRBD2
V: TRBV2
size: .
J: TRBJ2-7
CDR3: CASSDSGGPVSYEQYF
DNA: TGTGCCAGCAGTGATAGCGGGGGGCCCGTCTCCTACGAGCAGTACTTC

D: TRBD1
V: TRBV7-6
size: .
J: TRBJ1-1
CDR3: CASRPRQGPGTEAFF
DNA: TGTGCCAGCAGACCTCGACAGGGGCCTGGGACTGAAGCTTTCTTT

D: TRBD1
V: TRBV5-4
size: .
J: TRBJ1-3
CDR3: CASSLPGDRGGNTIYF
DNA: TGTGCCAGCAGCCTCCCCGGGGACAGGGGGGGAAACACCATATATTTT

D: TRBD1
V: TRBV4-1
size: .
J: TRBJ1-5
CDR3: CASSHHTGGAFQPQHF
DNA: TGCGCCAGCAGTCATCACACAGGGGGCGCGTTCCAGCCCCAGCATTTT

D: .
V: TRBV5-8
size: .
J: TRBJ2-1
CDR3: CASSPYTGGSSYNEQFF
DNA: TGTGCCAGCAGCCCGTATACTGGCGGAAGCTCCTACAATGAGCAGTTCTTC

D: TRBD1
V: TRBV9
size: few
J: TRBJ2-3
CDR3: CASSVATGQGSNTDTQYF
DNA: TGTGCCAGCAGCGTAGCTACCGGACAGGGGTCAAACACAGATACGCAGTATTTT

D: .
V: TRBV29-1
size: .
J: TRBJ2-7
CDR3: CSVAGPGITF
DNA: TGCAGCGTCGCCGGACCAGGGATCACATTC

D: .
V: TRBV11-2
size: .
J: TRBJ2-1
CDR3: CASSKETTGTLNNEQFF
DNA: TGTGCCAGCAGCAAAGAAACGACCGGGACTCTAAACAATGAGCAGTTCTTC

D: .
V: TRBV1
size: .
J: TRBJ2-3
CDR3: CTSGKAGVGADTQYF
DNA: TGCACCAGCGGGAAAGCGGGAGTGGGGGCAGATACGCAGTATTTT

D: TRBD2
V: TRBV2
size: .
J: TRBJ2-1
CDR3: CASSEAGGRHSEQFF
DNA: TGTGCCAGCAGTGAAGCGGGAGGGCGCCACAGTGAGCAGTTCTTC

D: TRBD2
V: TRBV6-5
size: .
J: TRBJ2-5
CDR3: CASSHGGEETQYF
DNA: TGTGCCAGCAGTCACGGGGGGGAAGAGACCCAGTACTTC